This passage covers 5 T cell receptor beta chains from one sample sequenced in a study of T cell responses to AZD1222 COVID-19 vaccine. The assay was immunoSEQ multiplex PCR, and TCRdb's table has in-frame clones only and misses some. The sample yields nearly 110,000 clones, less than 95% seen once. The sample was peripheral blood, taken 28 days after the second AZD1222 dose. The receptors stem from an adult who received the AZD1222 COVID-19 vaccine.

The CDR3 DNA is TGTGCCAGCAGCCAAGATTTGAACAACAATGAGCAGTTCTTC. Translation: CASSQDLNNNEQFF. The genes are TRBV3-1 (or the pseudogene TRBV3-2) and TRBJ2-1; no firm D call. The CDR3 covers 14 residues. Germline V gene data show CDR1 as LGHDT and CDR2 as YNNKEL (reference sequence). Trimming stripped 0 bases from V and 5 bases from J, with 8 bases between.

The J gene is TRBJ2-7, the V gene TRBV12-3 or TRBV12-4, with TRBD1 matching over 7 bases. CDR3 length: 12 amino acids. The V segment lost 5 bases and the J segment 6 bases; nucleotides outside the gene matches: 4. CDR3 amino acids: CASSETGFEQYF. As DNA, the CDR3 is TGTGCCAGCAGTGAGACAGGGTTCGAGCAGTACTTC.

This clone occurred a few times. The J gene is TRBJ2-1, the V gene TRBV25-1; 9 positions agree with TRBD2. The CDR3 runs 15 residues. V gave up 1 base and J gave up 4 bases; unmatched junction bases: 2. Germline loops: CDR1 MGHDK, CDR2 SYGVNS. This chain's CDR3 is CASSEFSGGYNEQFF. The CDR3 nucleotides are TGTGCCAGCAGTGAATTCAGCGGGGGGTACAATGAGCAGTTCTTC.

V and J are TRBV6-5 and TRBJ1-2; D is perhaps TRBD1 (6 bases). The V end was cut by 0 bases, the J end by 8 bases, with 16 bases between. Germline lookup yields CDR1 MNHEY and CDR2 SVGAGI. The CDR3 runs 15 residues. This CDR3 is CASSYSTYRAWGYTF. The CDR3 coding sequence is TGTGCCAGCAGTTACTCGACGTACAGGGCGTGGGGCTACACCTTC.

This chain links TRBV6-5 with TRBJ1-2; D uncertain. From germline, CDR1 is MNHEY and CDR2 SVGAGI. The CDR3 sequence is 12 residues long. Trimming removed 0 bases from V and 8 bases from J, with 7 bases in between. In DNA form, the CDR3 reads TGTGCCAGCAGTTACTCGTCAGGAGGCTACACCTTC. Amino acid sequence: CASSYSSGGYTF.